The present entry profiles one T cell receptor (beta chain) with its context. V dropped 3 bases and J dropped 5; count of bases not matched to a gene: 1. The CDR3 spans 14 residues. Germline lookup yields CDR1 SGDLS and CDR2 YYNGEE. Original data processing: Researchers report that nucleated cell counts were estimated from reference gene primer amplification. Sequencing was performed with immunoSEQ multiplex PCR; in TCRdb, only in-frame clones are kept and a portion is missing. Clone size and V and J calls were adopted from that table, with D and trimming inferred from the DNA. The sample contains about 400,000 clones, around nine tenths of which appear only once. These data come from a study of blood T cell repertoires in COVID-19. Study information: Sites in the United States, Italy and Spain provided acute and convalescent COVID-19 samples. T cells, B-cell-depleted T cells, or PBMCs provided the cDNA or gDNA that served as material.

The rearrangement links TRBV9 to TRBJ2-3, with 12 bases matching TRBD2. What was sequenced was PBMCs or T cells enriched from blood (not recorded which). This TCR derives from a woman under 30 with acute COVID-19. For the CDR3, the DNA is TGTGCCAGCAGCGGGGGACTAGCGGGAGATACGCAGTATTTT. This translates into CASSGGLAGDTQYF.